This TCR beta chain was captured by sequencing in a study of T cells in localized non-small cell lung cancer (dated by TCRdb to 2018 to 2021). Turning to the overall study: Comparing tumors with uninvolved tumor-adjacent lungs, the study looked at the T cell repertoires of around 250 patients with early-stage NSCLC. All 220 or so NSCLC patients in the cohort were treatment-naive and had localized lung tumors that were resected. The mean age of the NSCLC patients was 50 to 85 years, with 130 or so men and 95 to 110 women.

Regarding this clone: It lacks a known antigen. The record has no base qualities; no much larger clone is one base away.

At diagnosis, tumor, uninvolved tumor-adjacent lung and peripheral blood were collected and then preserved as a mix of FFPE and fresh-frozen material. For TCR repertoire profiling, blood samples were analyzed in the form of peripheral blood mononuclear cells. The immunoSEQ Assay was used to sequence TCR beta CDR3 regions from DNA. Per the authors' processing: To compute T cell density, TCR beta template counts were normalized to usable DNA, which was estimated by amplifying housekeeping genes. Richness was estimated using the preseqR package, with extrapolation to 400,000 templates for PBMC samples and to 120,000 templates for tissue samples. Clonality was defined as one minus Pielou's evenness. Tissue-enriched TCRs were identified through differential abundance testing performed on productive amino-acid clonotypes, with a minimum total count of 5 and an alpha of 0.1. The Jaccard Index and the Morisita Overlap Index were used to measure how much the repertoires overlapped between compartments. GLIPH clustered TCR beta CDR3s with public tetramer-defined viral CDR3s; viral motifs required at least three viral sequences plus V-gene enrichment. Sourced from immuneACCESS, this table was stored by TCRdb with only in-frame sequences that have V and J called. A share of the clones is absent; for the studies checked, an unresolved V gene accounts for under half, and the remainder has no known explanation. V, J and clone size derive from that table, while D and trimming were established from the DNA sequence. Within this sample are roughly 48,000 clones, with 80% of them counted one time only. About 4.6% of the sample is held by the ten biggest clonotypes.

CDR1 is given as MDHEN and CDR2 as SYDVKM, both from the germline V gene. Including the terminal cysteine and phenylalanine, the CDR3 comprises 13 residues. The DNA shown is the 39-base CDR3, in frame from base 1. The V end loses 3 bases and the J end loses 1 base, and a stretch of 6 bases separates them. Beyond this particular receptor, the publication reports: Because the study design was exploratory, TCR variables were selected using unadjusted p-values without false-discovery rate correction. Because multi-region tumor sequencing was not performed, intratumor heterogeneity could not be ruled out. Longer overall survival was associated with higher T cell density in blood, whereas shorter survival was associated with higher clonality in adjacent lung. Of the top 100 tumor clones, a median of roughly 56 were detected in paired uninvolved adjacent lung; under 30 were also among that lung's top 100. Uninvolved tumor-adjacent lung showed the highest T cell clonality, higher than tumor, which suggests more focused antigenic responses in the uninvolved tumor-adjacent lung.

This chain is built from TRBV28 and TRBJ1-1; confidence is insufficient to name the D gene. Material: PBMCs, obtained before any cancer treatment. This TCR was recovered from a woman aged 35-70 years with stage II lung adenocarcinoma. The CDR3 in this case is CASSFKRNTEAFF. In nucleotide form, the sequence is TGTGCCAGCAGTTTCAAGAGGAACACTGAAGCTTTCTTT.